This T cell receptor (beta chain) emerged from a study of cytomegalovirus exposure and HLA in healthy donors. Study-wide findings and caveats: Previously analyzed data showed that most TCR beta V segments were productive at a frequency of about 87% or about 30%. Within the data, a cluster of highly shared sequence variants was likely a sequencing artifact. Follow-up analysis later connected one missense variant in DCLRE1C with trimming of TCR beta V- and J-genes.

Details on this clone: Its antigen remains unknown.

This CDR3 contains 14 residues. The trim removed 2 bases at V and 6 bases at J, leaving 5 bases unmatched. CDR1 is SGHRS and CDR2 is YFSETQ in the germline V gene. The PCR made use of 60 Vbeta and 13 Jbeta primers. Authors' data handling: Per a later analysis, the number of unique TCR beta chains was roughly 80 million, of which around 9.9 million were shared. TCRdb's table, derived via immunoSEQ multiplex PCR, lists solely in-frame clones and lacks some. The V and J calls and clone size come from that table; D and trimming were worked out from the DNA. The table shows roughly 97,000 clones, with 73% occurring only once.

This chain joins TRBV5-1 and TRBJ2-3; 8 bases are a match to TRBD2. This TCR was sampled from a man aged 40-49 years in good health and CMV-seronegative. Sequencing was performed on PBMCs. This CDR3 reads CASSFNSGEDTQYF. The DNA of the CDR3 is TGCGCCAGCAGCTTTAATAGCGGGGAGGATACGCAGTATTTT.